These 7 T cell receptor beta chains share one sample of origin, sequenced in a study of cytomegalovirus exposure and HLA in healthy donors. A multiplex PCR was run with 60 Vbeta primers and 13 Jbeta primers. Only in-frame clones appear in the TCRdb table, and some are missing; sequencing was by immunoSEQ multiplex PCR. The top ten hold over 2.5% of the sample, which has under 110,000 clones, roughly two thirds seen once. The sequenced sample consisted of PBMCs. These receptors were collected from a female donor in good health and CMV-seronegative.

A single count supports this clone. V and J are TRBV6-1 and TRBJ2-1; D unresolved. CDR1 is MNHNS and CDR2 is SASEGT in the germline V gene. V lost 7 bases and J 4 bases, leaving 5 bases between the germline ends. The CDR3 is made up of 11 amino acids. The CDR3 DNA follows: TGTGCCAGCACAGTGTACAATGAGCAGTTCTTC. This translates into CASTVYNEQFF.

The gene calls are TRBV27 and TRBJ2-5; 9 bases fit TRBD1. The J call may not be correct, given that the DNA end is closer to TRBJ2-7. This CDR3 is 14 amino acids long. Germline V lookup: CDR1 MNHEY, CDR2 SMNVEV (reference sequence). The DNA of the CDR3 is TGTGCCAGCAGCCTTGGGACAGGGTCCTACGAGCAGTACTTC. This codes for CASSLGTGSYEQYF.

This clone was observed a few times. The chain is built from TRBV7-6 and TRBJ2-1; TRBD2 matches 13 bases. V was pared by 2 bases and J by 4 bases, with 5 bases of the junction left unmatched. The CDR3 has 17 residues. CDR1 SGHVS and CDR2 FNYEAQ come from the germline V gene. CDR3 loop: CASSLRGGLAGYNEQFF. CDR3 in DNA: TGTGCCAGCAGCTTAAGGGGGGGACTAGCGGGGTACAATGAGCAGTTCTTC.

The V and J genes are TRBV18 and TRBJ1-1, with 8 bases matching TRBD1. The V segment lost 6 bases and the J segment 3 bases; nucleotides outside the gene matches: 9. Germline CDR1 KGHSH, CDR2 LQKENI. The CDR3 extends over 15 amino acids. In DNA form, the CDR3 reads TGTGCCAGCTCTCCCCCCGACAGGGGCTACACTGAAGCTTTCTTT. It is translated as CASSPPDRGYTEAFF.

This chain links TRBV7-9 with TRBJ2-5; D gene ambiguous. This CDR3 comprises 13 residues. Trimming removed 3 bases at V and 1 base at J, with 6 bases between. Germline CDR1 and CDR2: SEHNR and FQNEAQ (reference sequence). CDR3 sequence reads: CASSFDTQETQYF. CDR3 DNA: TGTGCCAGCAGCTTTGACACCCAAGAGACCCAGTACTTC. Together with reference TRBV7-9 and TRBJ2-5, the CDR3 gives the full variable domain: DTGVSQNPRHKITKRGQNVTFRCDPISEHNRLYWYRQTLGQGPEFLTYFQNEAQLEKSRLLSDRFSAERPKGSFSTLEIQRTEQGDSAMYLCASSFDTQETQYFGPGTRLLVL.

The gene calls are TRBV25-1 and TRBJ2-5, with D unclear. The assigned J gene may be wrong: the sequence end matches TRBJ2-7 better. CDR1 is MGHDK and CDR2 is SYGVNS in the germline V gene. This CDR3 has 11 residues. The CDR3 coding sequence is TGTGCCAGCTTTATAGCTTACGAGCAGTACTTC. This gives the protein CASFIAYEQYF.

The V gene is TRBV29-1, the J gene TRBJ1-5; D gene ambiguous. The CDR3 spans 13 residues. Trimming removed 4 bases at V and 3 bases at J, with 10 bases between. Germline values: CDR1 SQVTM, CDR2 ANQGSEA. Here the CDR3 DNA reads TGCAGCGTTGCTGGCAGTACCAATCAGCCCCAGCATTTT. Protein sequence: CSVAGSTNQPQHF. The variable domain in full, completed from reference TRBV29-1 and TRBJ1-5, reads SAVISQKPSRDICQRGTSLTIQCQVDSQVTMMFWYRQQPGQSLTLIATANQGSEATYESGFVIDKFPISRPNLTFSTLTVSNMSPEDSSIYLCSVAGSTNQPQHFGDGTRLSIL.